Listed below are T cell receptor beta chains from one sample, sequenced in a study of STAT5B mutations in CD4+ large granular lymphocyte leukemia. Assay: immunoSEQ multiplex PCR; the TCRdb copy retains only in-frame clones and omits some. The table lists tens of thousands of clones, 80% to 85% of them singletons. Sequencing was performed on CD4+ T cells from blood buffy coats. These receptors all come from a human donor in good health. Both conserved end residues are part of each CDR3. A D gene is named only where the DNA matches it firmly. Clone size is stated in some rows and not others, as once, few, many or a class when expanded.

d_gene | abundance | j_gene | v_gene | CDR3aa | CDR3nt
- | - | TRBJ2-3 | TRBV4-1 | CASSQDQIYTDTQYF | TGCGCCAGCAGCCAAGATCAAATTTACACAGATACGCAGTATTTT
TRBD2 | once | TRBJ2-3 | TRBV6-5 | CASQRLAGFTDTQYF | TGTGCCAGCCAGCGACTAGCGGGCTTCACAGATACGCAGTATTTT
TRBD1 | few | TRBJ1-4 | TRBV18 | CASSQMDRGFATNEKLFF | TGTGCCAGCTCACAAATGGACAGGGGATTTGCAACTAATGAAAAACTGTTTTTT
- | - | TRBJ1-6 | TRBV11-2 | CASSLDPGGNSPLHF | TGTGCCAGCAGCTTAGACCCCGGGGGCAATTCACCCCTCCACTTT
- | - | TRBJ1-1 | TRBV6-5 | CASSYDWGPETEAFF | TGTGCCAGCAGTTACGATTGGGGGCCGGAGACTGAAGCTTTCTTT
- | - | TRBJ2-1 | TRBV5-1 | CASRPLGGGDHEQFF | TGCGCCAGCAGACCCTTAGGGGGTGGGGACCATGAGCAGTTCTTC
- | few | TRBJ1-2 | TRBV4-1 | CASSLDRNLRGYTF | TGCGCCAGCAGCCTAGACAGGAATCTGCGTGGCTACACCTTC
- | - | TRBJ2-3 | TRBV11-3 | CASSLDPNRVIDTQYF | TGTGCCAGCAGCTTAGATCCTAACAGGGTGATAGATACGCAGTATTTT
- | - | TRBJ2-2 | TRBV30 | CAWSFSRSGELFF | TGTGCCTGGAGCTTCTCCCGCAGCGGGGAGCTGTTTTTT
TRBD2 | - | TRBJ2-3 | TRBV5-1 | CASSLGLAGDTDTQYF | TGCGCCAGCAGCTTGGGGCTAGCGGGGGACACAGATACGCAGTATTTT
TRBD1 | - | TRBJ1-5 | TRBV2 | CASRRGPNQPQHF | TGTGCCAGCAGGAGGGGGCCCAATCAGCCCCAGCATTTT
- | - | TRBJ2-2 | TRBV2 | CATKRAGANTGELFF | TGTGCCACCAAGAGGGCCGGCGCGAACACCGGGGAGCTGTTTTTT
- | - | TRBJ2-7 | TRBV10-2 | CASIGTRNYEQYF | TGCGCCAGCATCGGGACAAGAAACTACGAGCAGTACTTC
TRBD1 | - | TRBJ2-5 | TRBV28 | CASSLQGDRAQYF | TGTGCCAGCAGCCTGCAGGGCGACAGGGCCCAGTACTTC
- | - | TRBJ2-7 | TRBV11-3 | CASSLYDGYEQYF | TGTGCCAGCAGCTTATACGACGGCTACGAGCAGTACTTC